This TCR beta chain was recorded in a study of T-cell reconstitution after alpha-beta-depleted transplantation in children. Study outcomes and limitations: Surviving recipient T cells and thymic progenitors accounted for the high day-60 TCRbeta diversity observed in some patients. Reportedly, only several hundred clones from non-depleted graft cells drove alpha-beta T-cell counts at about two months. Among T cells one year after transplant, newly produced cells accounted for most counts and diversity.

In the case of this clonotype: Antigen: not known.

CDR3 size: 15 residues. The V end lost 2 bases, the J end lost 5 bases, and 15 bases lay between the germline ends. The V gene's germline CDR1 is MNHEY and CDR2 SVGAGI. Molecular barcoding with unique molecular identifiers was used for the TCRbeta library. TCRdb used MiXCR to reprocess the PCR reads, holding one entry per CDR3 protein. Of 500,000 to 650,000 distinct CDR3 sequences listed, around 10% are singletons. The sequenced sample was PBMCs, mostly from graft donor cells, obtained 180 days after TCRalphabeta/CD19-depleted stem cell transplant. V gene TRBV6-5 combines with J gene TRBJ2-5, with D perhaps assigned TRBD1 or TRBD2 (5 bases each). This TCR came from a female patient aged 2-9 years who had a stem cell transplant for aplastic anemia, so the T cells may come from the graft donor. The CDR3, as DNA: TGTGCCAGCAGTTACCGACCTGGGGACCGGGAGACCCAGTACTTC. It codes for CASSYRPGDRETQYF.